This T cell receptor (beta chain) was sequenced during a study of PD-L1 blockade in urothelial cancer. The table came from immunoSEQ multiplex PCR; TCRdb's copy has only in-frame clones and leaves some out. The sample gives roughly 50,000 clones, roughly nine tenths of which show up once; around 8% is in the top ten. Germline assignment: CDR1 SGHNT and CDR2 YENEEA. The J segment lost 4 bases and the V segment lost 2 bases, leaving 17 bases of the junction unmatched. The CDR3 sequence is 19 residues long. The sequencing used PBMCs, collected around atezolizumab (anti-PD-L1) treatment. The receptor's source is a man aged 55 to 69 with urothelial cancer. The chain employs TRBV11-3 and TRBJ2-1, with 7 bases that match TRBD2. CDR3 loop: CASSLFGPDIRGGYNEQFF. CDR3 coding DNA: TGTGCCAGCAGCTTATTTGGCCCCGATATCCGGGGAGGGTACAATGAGCAGTTCTTC.